This T cell receptor beta chain stems from a study of T cells in localized non-small cell lung cancer. Study results and limitations: A median of around 57 clones ranked among the top 100 in tumor appeared in adjacent lung. The study found T cell clonality highest in uninvolved adjacent lung, above tumor.

CDR1 and CDR2 (germline): SQVTM, ANQGSEA. CDR3 size: 14 residues. V was shortened by 5 bases and J by 3 bases, with 17 bases between the two germline ends. For this clone: As yet, its antigen is unknown.

Clones were sequenced by immunoSEQ multiplex PCR, and TCRdb holds only the in-frame ones, with some missing. The sample holds fewer than 25,000 clones, approximately 90% seen once. The chain joins TRBV29-1 to TRBJ2-7; D is uncertain. The source is a woman aged 35 to 75 with stage I lung adenocarcinoma. The specimen comprised peripheral blood, sampled before any cancer treatment. The CDR3 DNA reads TGCAGCGTTCGGGCTGGTTCTGAGGTCTACGAGCAGTACTTC. Translated: CSVRAGSEVYEQYF.